This is a list of T cell receptor beta chains from one sample in a study of OX40 agonist ivuxolimab in advanced cancers. Using immunoSEQ multiplex PCR, the repertoire was profiled, and TCRdb retains in-frame clones only, with some absent. This sample has 81,000 or so clones, with around 93% found just once. The specimen was CD4+ or CD8+ T cells sorted from blood, collected in a trial of the OX40 agonist ivuxolimab. The receptors derive from an adult with an advanced solid tumor such as melanoma, head and neck, liver or kidney cancer. Each CDR3 is given with its conserved first and last residue. Fields, in order: D gene, V gene, clone size, J gene, CDR3 DNA, CDR3 protein. A D gene is named only where the DNA matches it firmly. Some rows mark clone size as missing; the rest say once, few, many or name a class of expanded clone.

TRBD1,TRBV6-4,-,TRBJ2-7,TGTGCCAGCTCGGGACAGGGCTCCTACGAGCAGTACTTC,CASSGQGSYEQYF
TRBD2,TRBV9,-,TRBJ2-1,TGTGCCAGCAGCCCCCGCGGACTAGAAAGGAACAATGAGCAGTTCTTC,CASSPRGLERNNEQFF
TRBD2,TRBV2,-,TRBJ2-3,TGTGCCAGCAGTGGGACTAGCAATCCAGATACGCAGTATTTT,CASSGTSNPDTQYF
TRBD2,TRBV5-1,-,TRBJ2-7,TGCGCCAGCAGCTTGGTTGAGCGGGGGGAGTACGAGCAGTACTTC,CASSLVERGEYEQYF
TRBD1,TRBV29-1,-,TRBJ1-1,TGCAGCGTTGAGAGGGTGGACAGGGGGCGGGAAGCTTTCTTT,CSVERVDRGREAFF
-,TRBV11-3,-,TRBJ2-7,TGTGCCAGCAGCCCCCGGGGGGCCGGGTACGAGCAGTACTTC,CASSPRGAGYEQYF
-,TRBV6-5,-,TRBJ1-1,TGTGCCAGCAGTTACTCGGTGCGGGACACTGAAGCTTTCTTT,CASSYSVRDTEAFF
TRBD1,TRBV9,-,TRBJ2-5,TGTGCCAGCAGCGTAGGGGACAGTGGGGAGACCCAGTACTTC,CASSVGDSGETQYF
-,TRBV5-6,-,TRBJ2-1,TGTGCCAGCAGCGGTACCTACAATGAGCAGTTCTTC,CASSGTYNEQFF
TRBD1,TRBV4-3,-,TRBJ2-5,TGCGCCAGCAGCCAAGAGGGACAGGGGGCTGGAGAGACCCAGTACTTC,CASSQEGQGAGETQYF
-,TRBV27,-,TRBJ2-4,TGTGCCAGCAGTTTCGGGCAGGGAGGAAACATTCAGTACTTC,CASSFGQGGNIQYF
-,TRBV19,-,TRBJ2-1,TGTGCCAGTAGTATAGGGAATGAGCAGTTCTTC,CASSIGNEQFF
-,TRBV4-1,-,TRBJ2-7,TGCGCCAGCAGCCAAGTGTACAGGTCCTCCTACGAGCAGTACTTC,CASSQVYRSSYEQYF
-,TRBV5-1,-,TRBJ2-4,TGCGCCAGCAGTTTATCAGATCTCAAAAACATTCAGTACTTC,CASSLSDLKNIQYF
-,TRBV12-5,-,TRBJ2-7,TGTGCTAGTGGTTTGGGGACAAACTACGAGCAGTACTTC,CASGLGTNYEQYF
TRBD2,TRBV19,-,TRBJ2-5,TGTGCCAGTGCGGGGGGCCTAGAGACCCAGTACTTC,CASAGGLETQYF
-,TRBV4-3,once,TRBJ2-2,TGCGCCAGCAGCCAAGATCCAGGGGGGGCCGGGGAGCTGTTTTTT,CASSQDPGGAGELFF
TRBD2,TRBV10-1,-,TRBJ2-2,TGCGCCAGCAGTGAGGCCCGGGGGGTTAACGGGGAGCTGTTTTTT,CASSEARGVNGELFF
-,TRBV12-5,-,TRBJ1-5,TGTGCTAGTGGTCCGGGGGACAATCAGCCCCAGCATTTT,CASGPGDNQPQHF
-,TRBV6-5,few,TRBJ1-5,TGTGCCAGCAGGTCCTCGGCCGGCGGCAATCAGCCCCAGCATTTT,CASRSSAGGNQPQHF
-,TRBV4-3,-,TRBJ1-2,TGCGCCAGCAGCCAAGAAGAGTTTGACAATGGCTACACCTTC,CASSQEEFDNGYTF
-,TRBV19,once,TRBJ2-7,TGTGCCAGTAGTAAAGGTGTCGGGTCGTACGAGCAGTACTTC,CASSKGVGSYEQYF
-,TRBV11-2,-,TRBJ2-7,TGTGCCAGCAGCTTAGGTCAGGGAATAGTCGAGCAGTACTTC,CASSLGQGIVEQYF
TRBD1,TRBV19,-,TRBJ1-2,TGTGCCAGTAGCGCCGGGACAGGGAACTATGGCTACACCTTC,CASSAGTGNYGYTF
TRBD2,TRBV7-2,-,TRBJ2-1,TGTGCCAGCAGCTTAGGTAATAGCGGGGATGAGCAGTTCTTC,CASSLGNSGDEQFF
-,TRBV7-9,-,TRBJ2-7,TGTGCCAGCAGCCCCCCAGGGGGGGATCCCTACGAGCAGTACTTC,CASSPPGGDPYEQYF
-,TRBV7-9,-,TRBJ1-1,TGTGCCAGCAGCTTTCCCGGTTCCGGGACTGAAGCTTTCTTT,CASSFPGSGTEAFF
-,TRBV6-5,-,TRBJ2-5,TGTGCCAGCAGTTACTCTGCGGGCGGGAAGACCCAGTACTTC,CASSYSAGGKTQYF
-,TRBV9,-,TRBJ2-1,TGTGCCAGCAGCGTAGGTGGCAGGGGCTACAATGAGCAGTTCTTC,CASSVGGRGYNEQFF
TRBD1,TRBV27,few,TRBJ2-7,TGTGCCAGCAGTCCCCGGGACAGGGGTTACGAGCAGTACTTC,CASSPRDRGYEQYF
TRBD2,TRBV7-2,-,TRBJ2-7,TGTGCCAGCAGCCGTAGCGGGCCCTTATACGAGCAGTACTTC,CASSRSGPLYEQYF
-,TRBV14,-,TRBJ2-2,TGTGCCAGCAGCCTGCCGGGACAAGATACCGGGGAGCTGTTTTTT,CASSLPGQDTGELFF
-,TRBV11-2,-,TRBJ1-1,TGTGCCAGCAGAACCTGGGCCCCGAACACTGAAGCTTTCTTT,CASRTWAPNTEAFF
-,TRBV6-5,-,TRBJ1-2,TGTGCCAGCAGACCCGGGACCGCTTATGGCTACACCTTC,CASRPGTAYGYTF
TRBD1,TRBV4-3,-,TRBJ1-2,TGCGCCAGCAGCCAAGACGGTAAGACATCGGGGACAGATTATGGCTACACCTTC,CASSQDGKTSGTDYGYTF
TRBD2,TRBV4-2,-,TRBJ2-1,TGTGCCAGCAGCCAAGATTTGCCAGCGGGGTATTACAATGAGCAGTTCTTC,CASSQDLPAGYYNEQFF
-,TRBV18,-,TRBJ2-7,TGTGCCAGCTCAGGCGACTACGAGCAGTACTTC,CASSGDYEQYF
-,TRBV28,-,TRBJ2-7,TGTGCCAGCAGCAGAACCCCCCGGGATCCTAGGACCTACGAGCAGTACTTC,CASSRTPRDPRTYEQYF
TRBD1,TRBV9,-,TRBJ2-7,TGTGCCAGCAGCCCTAAACCTGGGACAGGGATCTACGAGCAGTACTTC,CASSPKPGTGIYEQYF
TRBD2,TRBV28,once,TRBJ2-5,TGTGCCAGCACCAGCCTAGCGGCGAAGAAAGAGACCCAGTACTTC,CASTSLAAKKETQYF
TRBD2,TRBV9,-,TRBJ2-7,TGTGCCAGCAGCATGGGACTAGCGGGGGGCTCCTACGAGCAGTACTTC,CASSMGLAGGSYEQYF
-,TRBV11-2,-,TRBJ2-7,TGTGCCAGCAGCTTAGGCACGAACGAGCAGTACTTC,CASSLGTNEQYF
TRBD2,TRBV27,-,TRBJ2-3,TGTGCCACCTTTACCGGGACTAGCGCCGCAGGGGTGCAGTATTTT,CATFTGTSAAGVQYF
TRBD1,TRBV9,few,TRBJ1-1,TGTGCCAGCAGCGTCGGGACAGGGGACACTGAAGCTTTCTTT,CASSVGTGDTEAFF
-,TRBV6-5,-,TRBJ2-2,TGTGCCAGCAGTTTGGGGACGAACACCGGGGAGCTGTTTTTT,CASSLGTNTGELFF
-,TRBV5-5,-,TRBJ2-7,TGTGCCAGCACCCCGGGAACGGGGAGCTCCTACGAGCAGTACTTC,CASTPGTGSSYEQYF
TRBD2,TRBV5-4,-,TRBJ2-1,TGTGCCAGCAGCCTTCGAGCGGGGGGGCCCAATGAGCAGTTCTTC,CASSLRAGGPNEQFF
TRBD1,TRBV6-5,-,TRBJ2-1,TGTGCCAGCAGTTACCCCCAGGGGGCTGGGAGTGAGCAGTTCTTC,CASSYPQGAGSEQFF
-,TRBV25-1,-,TRBJ2-2,TGTGCCAGCAGTGAATTTGTGAACACCGGGGAGCTGTTTTTT,CASSEFVNTGELFF
TRBD2,TRBV7-9,-,TRBJ2-1,TGTGCCAGCAGCTTGGCCAAAAGGAGACTAGCGGGGTCTGGGGATGAGCAGTTCTTC,CASSLAKRRLAGSGDEQFF
TRBD1,TRBV4-3,-,TRBJ2-2,TGCGCCAGCAGCCAAGATTGGGGAATAAGGAGGACAGGCCTGAACACCGGGGAGCTGTTTTTT,CASSQDWGIRRTGLNTGELFF
-,TRBV19,-,TRBJ1-1,TGTGCCAGTAGTATTGAGGCAGGGGCCTACACTGAAGCTTTCTTT,CASSIEAGAYTEAFF
-,TRBV11-2,-,TRBJ2-7,TGTGCCAGCAGTTCGAAAGGCGGGTATCTCTACGAGCAGTACTTC,CASSSKGGYLYEQYF
-,TRBV30,-,TRBJ1-1,TGTGCCTGGACAAGGAACACTGAAGCTTTCTTT,CAWTRNTEAFF
-,TRBV2,-,TRBJ2-1,TGTGCCAGCAGTGAAGGGGGAAGCTCCTACAATGAGCAGTTCTTC,CASSEGGSSYNEQFF
-,TRBV7-2,-,TRBJ2-7,TGTGCCAGCAGCCTCTGGCGTGGGGACGAGCAGTACTTC,CASSLWRGDEQYF
TRBD2,TRBV29-1,-,TRBJ2-7,TGCAGCGTTGAAGCCCGGGAGGGCTACGAGCAGTACTTC,CSVEAREGYEQYF
-,TRBV30,-,TRBJ2-5,TGTGCCTGGGACCAGGGCCAAGAGACCCAGTACTTC,CAWDQGQETQYF
-,TRBV4-3,few,TRBJ1-4,TGCGCCAGCAGCCAAGCGACAGGAACTAATGAAAAACTGTTTTTT,CASSQATGTNEKLFF